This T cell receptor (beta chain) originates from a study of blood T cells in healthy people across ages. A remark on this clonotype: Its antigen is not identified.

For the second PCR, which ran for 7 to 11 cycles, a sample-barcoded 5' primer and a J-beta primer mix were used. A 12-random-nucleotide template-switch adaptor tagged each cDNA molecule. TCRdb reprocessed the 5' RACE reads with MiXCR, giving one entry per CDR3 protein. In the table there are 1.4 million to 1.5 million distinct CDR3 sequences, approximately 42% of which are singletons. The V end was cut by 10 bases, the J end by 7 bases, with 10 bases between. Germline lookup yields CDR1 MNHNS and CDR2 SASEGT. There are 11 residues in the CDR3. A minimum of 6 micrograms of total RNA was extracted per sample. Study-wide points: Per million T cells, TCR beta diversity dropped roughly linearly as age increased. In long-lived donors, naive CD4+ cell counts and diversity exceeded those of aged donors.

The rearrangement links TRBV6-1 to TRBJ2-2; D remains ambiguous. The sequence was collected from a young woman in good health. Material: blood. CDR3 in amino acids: CATKGIGELFF. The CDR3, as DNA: TGTGCCACTAAGGGCATCGGGGAGCTGTTTTTT.